This TCR beta chain is drawn from a study of memory B cells and T cells in multiple sclerosis. Study-wide results and caveats: Normalization was needed because clone-set size differences affected shared clonotype counts.

Stimulus-free culture yielded autoproliferating CFSE-dim and non-proliferating CFSE-high T cells, each sequenced separately. Replicate wells were pooled after roughly 7 days of stimulus-free culture of 40 million to 65 million CFSE-labeled PBMCs. PBMCs were labeled with roughly 0.46 uM CFSE and cultured without exogenous stimuli. CDR3 length: 13 amino acids. The ends were cut back, 6 bases at V and 5 bases at J, with 11 bases in the middle. The germline V gene encodes CDR1 MNHEY and CDR2 SMNVEV (reference sequence). Produced via immunoSEQ multiplex PCR; TCRdb's table is partial and in-frame only. The sample consists of 9,500 to 15,000 clones, roughly 86% of them appearing once. Points on this clone: Its specificity is not known.

This clonotype was sampled from a human donor with multiple sclerosis. The sample consisted of PBMCs from blood kept in culture. The chain uses TRBV27 and TRBJ2-4; perhaps TRBD2 as D (5 bases). The CDR3, as DNA: TGTGCCAGCAGCCGGGCGGGCCAAAACATTCAGTACTTC. It specifies CASSRAGQNIQYF.